What follows is one TCR beta chain and its context. This sample was taken from a study of cytotoxic CD8 clonotypes in ibrutinib-treated CLL. Method: immunoSEQ multiplex PCR; TCRdb's copy keeps in-frame clones and lacks some. The sample carries about 24,000 clones, 70% to 75% recorded once. V shed 10 bases, J shed 2 bases, and the junction held 4 bases outside the gene matches. The CDR3 has 12 amino acids. Germline-derived CDR1 and CDR2 are SNHLY and FYNNEI. The specimen comprised PBMCs, sampled after 12 months of ibrutinib treatment. This clonotype was sampled from a human donor with chronic lymphocytic leukemia. This chain links TRBV2 with TRBJ2-7, with 8 bases fitting TRBD1. DNA for the CDR3: TGTGCCACCTTGACAGGGGCCTACGAGCAGTACTTC. Translated: CATLTGAYEQYF.